What follows describes a single T cell receptor (beta chain). What it binds is not known. This entry is derived from a study of CD4 T cells in relation to SARS-CoV-2 and coronaviruses. Study information: Controls used an HIV-1 Nef peptide pool or no peptide. Study-wide points: The cross-reactivity analysis covered only spike protein, not other viral proteins.

Trimming pared 0 bases from V and 7 bases from J, leaving 9 bases between. The CDR3 runs to 14 residues. Germline V gene data show CDR1 as KGHDR and CDR2 as SFDVKD. The assay was immunoSEQ multiplex PCR, and TCRdb's table has in-frame clones only and misses some. The sample has some 20,000 clones, about 70% seen once. CD4+ T cells from unexposed donors were obtained before the COVID-19 pandemic (2011-2018). After around nine days of culture, CD4+ T cells were isolated. The chain carries TRBV24-1 and TRBJ1-5, with D unresolved. Source material: CD4+ T cells from PBMCs, cultured in vitro. This receptor was taken from a human donor in good health. The chain's CDR3 is CATSDLVSGQPQHF. As DNA, the CDR3 is TGTGCCACCAGTGATTTGGTCTCGGGGCAGCCCCAGCATTTT.